These T cell receptor beta chains were read from a single sample in a study of regulatory T cells in long-lasting Graves disease. TCRdb passed the multiplex PCR reads through MiXCR, listing each CDR3 protein once. The sample records some 330,000 distinct CDR3 sequences, more than 20% being singletons. This sample comprised peripheral blood mononuclear cells (PBMCs), obtained when the disease was refractory, from a patient treated with antithyroid drugs. These TCRs come from a woman aged 40 to 50 with Graves disease. Both conserved end residues are part of each CDR3. A D gene is named only where the DNA matches it firmly.

len: 13; d_gene: NA; v_gene: TRBV6-4; CDR3aa: CASRNDPGTEAFF
len: 16; d_gene: TRBD1; v_gene: TRBV2; CDR3aa: CASTLGGSSRADTQYF
len: 13; d_gene: TRBD1; v_gene: TRBV20-1; CDR3aa: CSAPGTVNQPQHF
len: 17; d_gene: TRBD1; v_gene: TRBV5-6; CDR3aa: CASSFPPGQRINTEAFF
len: 15; d_gene: NA; v_gene: TRBV28; CDR3aa: CASSSGHYWSEKLFF
len: 11; d_gene: NA; v_gene: TRBV12-3/TRBV12-4; CDR3aa: CASTYGNTIYF
len: 12; d_gene: NA; v_gene: TRBV29-1; CDR3aa: CSTSGDGETQYF
len: 13; d_gene: TRBD2; v_gene: TRBV2; CDR3aa: CASRTSGLNIQYF
len: 15; d_gene: TRBD1; v_gene: TRBV6-2/TRBV6-3; CDR3aa: CASSTRDRGTYEQYF
len: 14; d_gene: NA; v_gene: TRBV7-8; CDR3aa: CASSLAGGITEAFF
len: 14; d_gene: NA; v_gene: TRBV20-1; CDR3aa: CSASHSLNTGELFF
len: 17; d_gene: TRBD1; v_gene: TRBV12-5; CDR3aa: CASGLESRGQVKDEQYF
len: 14; d_gene: NA; v_gene: TRBV7-3; CDR3aa: CASSLKRENTEAFF
len: 16; d_gene: NA; v_gene: TRBV6-2/TRBV6-3; CDR3aa: CASSYSSLGPSYEQYF
len: 18; d_gene: NA; v_gene: TRBV6-5; CDR3aa: CASSYSRPGRVNGNTIYF
len: 12; d_gene: NA; v_gene: TRBV6-1; CDR3aa: CASHLGQETQYF
len: 15; d_gene: NA; v_gene: TRBV6-1; CDR3aa: CASRVMSHSNQPQHF
len: 14; d_gene: NA; v_gene: TRBV10-2; CDR3aa: CASRSAVSGNTIYF
len: 15; d_gene: NA; v_gene: TRBV19; CDR3aa: CASFSLLGGSNIQYF
len: 14; d_gene: NA; v_gene: TRBV15; CDR3aa: CATSRGGVSYEQYF
len: 12; d_gene: NA; v_gene: TRBV12-3/TRBV12-4; CDR3aa: CASSFGGHEQYF
len: 16; d_gene: NA; v_gene: TRBV7-9; CDR3aa: CASSLAGTLSSYEQYF
len: 18; d_gene: TRBD1; v_gene: TRBV12-3/TRBV12-4; CDR3aa: CASSLVGDQGARNSPLHF
len: 11; d_gene: NA; v_gene: TRBV5-5; CDR3aa: CASSFGGEQYF
len: 11; d_gene: NA; v_gene: TRBV25-1; CDR3aa: CASTRTDTQYF
len: 12; d_gene: NA; v_gene: TRBV28; CDR3aa: CASSHDNYEQYF
len: 14; d_gene: NA; v_gene: TRBV6-5; CDR3aa: CASSYSQGLYEQYF
len: 15; d_gene: TRBD2; v_gene: TRBV2; CDR3aa: CASITGLAGTDTQYF